The clone carrying this T cell receptor (beta chain) appeared a single time. This sample was taken from a study of blood T cell repertoires in COVID-19. In the source study's methods: It was from reference gene primer amplification that nucleated cell counts were estimated. Generated by immunoSEQ multiplex PCR, the TCRdb table keeps only in-frame clones and is missing some. The V and J calls and clone size were taken over from that table, and D and trimming were inferred from the DNA. The sample includes tens of thousands of clones, just over 90% of them seen just once. The sample was peripheral blood. The receptor's source is a human donor in a cohort sampled during active COVID-19.

This chain's CDR3 is CASSPPGLYEQYF. In DNA form, the CDR3 reads TGTGCCAGCAGCCCCCCTGGACTCTACGAGCAGTACTTC. This chain joins TRBV12-3 or TRBV12-4 and TRBJ2-7; a weak D match, TRBD2 (5 bases). The CDR3 contains 13 residues. Deletions cut 6 bases from V and 3 bases from J, with 12 bases between.